A selection of T cell receptor beta chains follows, all from one sample in a study of OX40 agonist ivuxolimab in advanced cancers. Sequenced by immunoSEQ multiplex PCR; TCRdb stores in-frame clones only, minus some. There are some 70,000 clones in the sample; just over 85% occur only once, and under 0.75% lies in the top ten. This specimen was CD4+ or CD8+ T cells sorted from blood, taken in a trial of the OX40 agonist ivuxolimab. The origin of the receptors is an adult with an advanced solid tumor such as melanoma, head and neck, liver or kidney cancer. The conserved cysteine and the conserved F or W are not part of the CDR3 here. Each record gives: J gene, CDR3 length, clone size, V gene, CDR3 protein. A row's size may be missing; if present it is once, few, many or a size class.

J gene: TRBJ1-1; CDR3 length: 11; clone size: NA; V gene: TRBV29-1; CDR3 protein: SVSTNRNTEAF
J gene: TRBJ1-5; CDR3 length: 13; clone size: NA; V gene: TRBV6-5; CDR3 protein: ASRADRGGNQPQH
J gene: TRBJ2-2; CDR3 length: 14; clone size: NA; V gene: TRBV5-6; CDR3 protein: ASSFLRVGFTGELF
J gene: TRBJ2-3; CDR3 length: 11; clone size: NA; V gene: TRBV28; CDR3 protein: ASQTASTDTQY
J gene: TRBJ1-4; CDR3 length: 12; clone size: few; V gene: TRBV7-9; CDR3 protein: ASSPEGVAEKLF
J gene: TRBJ1-4; CDR3 length: 13; clone size: NA; V gene: TRBV18; CDR3 protein: ASSPQQGTNEKLF
J gene: TRBJ1-2; CDR3 length: 12; clone size: NA; V gene: TRBV30; CDR3 protein: AWSVLVTNYGYT
J gene: TRBJ1-1; CDR3 length: 11; clone size: NA; V gene: TRBV7-2; CDR3 protein: ASSLAGLPEAF
J gene: TRBJ2-7; CDR3 length: 12; clone size: NA; V gene: TRBV2; CDR3 protein: ASSVQQGADEQY
J gene: TRBJ2-2; CDR3 length: 11; clone size: NA; V gene: TRBV5-1; CDR3 protein: ASSEGETGELF
J gene: TRBJ1-2; CDR3 length: 15; clone size: few; V gene: TRBV27; CDR3 protein: ASSFSPARQGWYGYT